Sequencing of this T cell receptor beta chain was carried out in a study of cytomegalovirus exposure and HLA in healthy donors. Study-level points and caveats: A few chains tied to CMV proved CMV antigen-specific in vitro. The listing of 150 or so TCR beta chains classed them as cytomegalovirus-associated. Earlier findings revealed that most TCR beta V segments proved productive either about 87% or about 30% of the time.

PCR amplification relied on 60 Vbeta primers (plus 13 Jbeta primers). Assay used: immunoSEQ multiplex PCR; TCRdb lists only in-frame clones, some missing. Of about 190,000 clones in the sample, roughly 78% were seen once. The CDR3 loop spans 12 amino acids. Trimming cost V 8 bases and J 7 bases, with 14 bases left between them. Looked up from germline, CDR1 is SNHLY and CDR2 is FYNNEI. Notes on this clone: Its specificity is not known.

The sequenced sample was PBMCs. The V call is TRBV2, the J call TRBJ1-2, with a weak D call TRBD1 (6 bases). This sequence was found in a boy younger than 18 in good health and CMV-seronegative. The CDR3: CASSQGRVGYTF. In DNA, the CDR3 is TGTGCCAGCTCCCAGGGGCGGGTTGGCTACACCTTC. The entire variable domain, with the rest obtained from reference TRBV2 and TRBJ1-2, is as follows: EPEVTQTPSHQVTQMGQEVILRCVPISNHLYFYWYRQILGQKVEFLVSFYNNEISEKSEIFDDQFSVERPDGSNFTLKIRSTKLEDSAMYFCASSQGRVGYTFGSGTRLTVV.